These 8 T cell receptor beta chains originate from one sample sequenced in a study of Graves' ophthalmopathy and Graves' hyperthyroidism. RNA transcripts were the source from which TCR beta CDR3 regions were amplified. HTBI primers were employed in first-round RT-PCR, then a second-round multiplex PCR followed. TCRdb called the multiplex PCR reads again in MiXCR, with one record for every CDR3 protein. The table records approximately 380,000 distinct CDR3 sequences, 20% to 25% of them present only once. Sequenced sample: peripheral blood. The origin of the receptors is a woman under 30 with stable Graves' hyperthyroidism.

This clonotype was recorded a few times. The chain couples TRBV4-2 to TRBJ2-6; 12 nucleotides agree with TRBD1. V was clipped by 5 bases and J by 2 bases; unmatched bases: 7. The CDR3 contains 18 residues. Per germline, CDR1 LGHNA and CDR2 YNFKEQ. In nucleotides, the CDR3 is TGTGCCAGCAGCATCCCGGGACAGGGGGCGCCTGGGGCCAACGTCCTGACTTTC. Its translation: CASSIPGQGAPGANVLTF.

Ten or more counts support this clonotype. The germline gene is not matched at one end of the junction; a read error may be the cause. This chain joins TRBV6-4 and TRBJ1-1; D is unresolved. CDR1 MRHNA and CDR2 SNTAGT come from the germline V gene. The CDR3 loop spans 13 amino acids. The CDR3 spells CASSYSTPGEAFF. In DNA, the CDR3 is TGTGCCAGCAGTTACTCGACGCCTGGAGAAGCTTTCTTT.

Turning to this clonotype: A much larger clone lies a single base off, so this may be a read error. The chain recombines TRBV25-1 with TRBJ2-7, with 10 positions matching TRBD2. Germline V gene lookup returns CDR1 MGHDK and CDR2 SYGVNS. CDR3 size: 15 residues. V lost 6 bases, J lost 5 bases, and 10 bases stayed unmatched. The CDR3 sequence is CASRLISGGRDEQYF. The CDR3 nucleotides are TGTGCCAGCAGGTTAATTAGCGGGGGGCGCGACGAGCAGTACTTC.

This clonotype was counted many times. As DNA, the CDR3 is TGCAGCGTTGAGGCAGAAGCTAACTATGGCTACACCTTC. Encoded protein: CSVEAEANYGYTF. This chain joins TRBV29-1 and TRBJ1-2; D uncertain. Trimming removed 3 bases from V and 0 bases from J, with 8 bases in between. This CDR3 has 13 residues. Germline loops: CDR1 SQVTM, CDR2 ANQGSEA. Based on the CDR3 plus reference TRBV29-1 and TRBJ1-2, the full variable domain is SAVISQKPSRDICQRGTSLTIQCQVDSQVTMMFWYRQQPGQSLTLIATANQGSEATYESGFVIDKFPISRPNLTFSTLTVSNMSPEDSSIYLCSVEAEANYGYTFGSGTRLTVV.

The table lists this clonotype with many counts. V usage is TRBV9 and J usage is TRBJ1-2; D is unclear. Germline V CDR1 and CDR2: SGDLS, YYNGEE. V was cut by 3 bases and J by 7 bases, with 13 bases left in between. The CDR3 runs 13 residues. Written as DNA, the CDR3 is TGTGCCAGCAGCGATCGGTGGGGTTCTGGCTACACCTTC. It codes for CASSDRWGSGYTF.

This clonotype was observed at least ten times. This chain joins TRBV19 and TRBJ2-6; D is unclear. This CDR3 region has 14 residues. The ends were cut back, 8 bases at V and 0 bases at J, with 8 bases in the middle. CDR1 and CDR2 from the germline V gene are LNHDA and SQIVND (reference sequence). The chain's CDR3 is CASADLSGANVLTF. CDR3 DNA sequence: TGTGCCAGTGCAGACCTCTCTGGGGCCAACGTCCTGACTTTC. The full variable domain, its missing parts supplied by reference TRBV19 and TRBJ2-6, is DGGITQSPKYLFRKEGQNVTLSCEQNLNHDAMYWYRQDPGQGLRLIYYSQIVNDFQKGDIAEGYSVSREKKESFPLTVTSAQKNPTAFYLCASADLSGANVLTFGAGSRLTVL.

To note about this clonotype: One end of the junction fails to match germline, which may point to a read error. The chain is built from TRBV15 and TRBJ1-1, with 8 bases that match TRBD1. CDR1 is LNHNV and CDR2 is YYDKDF in the germline V gene (reference sequence). The CDR3 is 16 amino acids. In DNA, the CDR3 is TGTGCCACCAGCCCGACCCAGACAGGGGTTTCTACTGAATCTTTCTTT. It translates to CATSPTQTGVSTESFF.

This clonotype was observed at least ten times. The V gene is TRBV7-2, the J gene TRBJ1-2, with 8 bases aligning to TRBD1. The CDR3 length is 15 residues. Germline V gene data show CDR1 as SGHTA and CDR2 as FQGNSA. The ends lost 6 bases at V and 2 bases at J; junction bases unmatched: 8. The CDR3 DNA sequence: TGTGCCAGCAGAGGGGACAGGCCCAAGAACTATGGCTACACCTTC. This sequence encodes CASRGDRPKNYGYTF.